The next 31 T cell receptor beta chains were all read from a single sample in a study of graft-versus-host responses after intestinal transplantation. Their specific antigens are unknown. The protocol was immunoSEQ multiplex PCR, while the TCRdb copy is restricted to in-frame clones and leaves out a portion. The table records 90,000 to 150,000 clones, roughly 95% of them present only once. This material consisted of unstimulated CD8+ T cells sorted from spleen or lymph node cells, taken before intestinal transplant. All receptors come from a human donor who received an intestinal transplant.

Here the CDR3 reads CASSVGRGYSGNTIYF. DNA for the CDR3: TGTGCCAGCAGCGTAGGGAGGGGATACTCTGGAAACACCATATATTTT. The V and J genes are TRBV9 and TRBJ1-3; perhaps TRBD1 as D (5 bases). Looked up from germline, CDR1 is SGDLS and CDR2 is YYNGEE. The CDR3 extends over 16 amino acids. Trimming cost V 0 bases and J 0 bases, with 10 bases left between them. Supplemented by reference TRBV9 and TRBJ1-3, the full variable domain reads DSGVTQTPKHLITATGQRVTLRCSPRSGDLSVYWYQQSLDQGLQFLIQYYNGEERAKGNILERFSAQQFPDLHSELNLSSLELGDSALYFCASSVGRGYSGNTIYFGEGSWLTVV.

The rearrangement joins TRBV28 to TRBJ2-5; 7 nucleotides agree with TRBD2. Germline V lookup: CDR1 MDHEN, CDR2 SYDVKM. The J segment lost 3 bases and the V segment lost 5 bases, leaving 6 bases of the junction unmatched. This CDR3 region has 14 residues. As DNA, the CDR3 is TGTGCCAGCAGTCTACTTGCGGGAGAAGAGACCCAGTACTTC. Its translation: CASSLLAGEETQYF.

The rearrangement links TRBV7-6 to TRBJ2-7; D not certain. V was clipped by 2 bases and J by 2 bases, with 7 bases between them. Germline CDR1 SGHVS, CDR2 FNYEAQ. The CDR3 contains 13 residues. The CDR3 sequence: CASSLSNPYEQYF. CDR3 sequence (DNA): TGTGCCAGCAGCTTAAGTAACCCCTACGAGCAGTACTTC.

The V and J genes are TRBV4-1 and TRBJ2-1, with 9 positions matching TRBD1. CDR3 length equals 16 residues. Looked up from germline, CDR1 is MGHRA and CDR2 is YSYEKL. The ends lost 6 bases at V and 2 bases at J; junction bases unmatched: 8. The CDR3 is CASSPPGTGTYNEQFF. As DNA, the CDR3 is TGCGCCAGCAGTCCTCCCGGGACAGGGACCTACAATGAGCAGTTCTTC.

The chain joins TRBV11-2 to TRBJ1-3, with unresolved D. Germline assignment: CDR1 SGHAT and CDR2 FQNNGV. There are 16 residues in the CDR3. Trimming stripped 2 bases from V and 0 bases from J, with 11 bases between. The CDR3 nucleotides read TGTGCCAGCAGCTTATGGCCAGGATACTCTGGAAACACCATATATTTT. Residues: CASSLWPGYSGNTIYF.

CDR3 protein: CASSLDWGLAGPAYNEQFF. CDR3 bases: TGTGCCAGTAGTTTGGATTGGGGACTAGCGGGTCCGGCCTACAATGAGCAGTTCTTC. This rearrangement joins TRBV19 to TRBJ2-1; TRBD2 matches at 12 bases. With 5 bases clipped from V and 2 bases from J, the junction kept 13 bases outside the gene matches. The V gene's germline CDR1 is LNHDA and CDR2 SQIVND (reference sequence). This CDR3 has 19 residues.

The chain joins TRBV11-2 to TRBJ1-2; 8 positions match TRBD1. J lost 2 bases, V lost 1 base, and 3 bases had no gene match. The CDR3 is 15 residues long. Looked up from germline, CDR1 is SGHAT and CDR2 is FQNNGV. The CDR3 coding sequence is TGTGCCAGCAGCTTAGGGACAGGGTTGAACTATGGCTACACCTTC. Translation: CASSLGTGLNYGYTF.

V usage is TRBV9 and J usage is TRBJ2-1; TRBD1 matches at 9 bases. Germline trimming cut 2 bases from V and 5 bases from J; bases unmatched to any gene: 8. CDR1 is SGDLS, CDR2 YYNGEE, per germline. CDR3 length: 16 amino acids. The DNA for the CDR3 is TGTGCCAGCAGCGTGACAGGGGGAAGCCTCGACAATGAGCAGTTCTTC. Its protein product is CASSVTGGSLDNEQFF.

The chain is built from TRBV10-3 and TRBJ2-2; 11 bases align to TRBD2. J gave up 5 bases and V 6 bases, and 11 bases lay outside the gene matches. Germline V lookup: CDR1 ENHRY, CDR2 SYGVKD. This CDR3 comprises 17 residues. The CDR3 sequence is CAISDTGTSGTTGELFF. As DNA, the CDR3 is TGTGCCATCAGCGACACCGGGACTAGCGGAACAACCGGGGAGCTGTTTTTT.

In this sample, this clone turned up once. The V call is TRBV6-1, the J call TRBJ2-7; D unresolved. Trimming cost V 8 bases and J 4 bases, with 6 bases left between them. The CDR3 spans 10 residues. CDR1 and CDR2 (germline): MNHNS, SASEGT. CDR3 sequence: CASLQYEQYF. CDR3 bases: TGTGCCAGCCTACAGTACGAGCAGTACTTC.

CDR3 sequence: CAWTSGSSLEQFF. The CDR3 DNA follows: TGTGCCTGGACGAGCGGGAGCTCGTTGGAGCAGTTCTTC. The chain recombines TRBV30 with TRBJ2-1, with 8 bases aligning to TRBD2. Germline V CDR1 and CDR2: GTSNPN, SVGIG (reference sequence). This CDR3 spans 13 amino acids. V was clipped by 4 bases and J by 10 bases; unmatched bases: 9.

This rearrangement joins TRBV19 to TRBJ2-1; 9 nucleotides align to TRBD1. The CDR3 is 15 residues long. Germline assignment: CDR1 LNHDA and CDR2 SQIVND (reference sequence). V lost 10 bases to trimming and J lost 5 bases; unmatched junction nucleotides: 12. CDR3 in DNA: TGTGCCACCACAGCCGGGGACAGGGCGAACAATGAGCAGTTCTTC. Protein sequence: CATTAGDRANNEQFF.

The CDR3 coding sequence is TGTGCCAGCAGTTCGGGGGAGACCCAGTACTTC. It yields the protein CASSSGETQYF. V gene TRBV28 combines with J gene TRBJ2-5; D is possibly TRBD2 (5 bases). Germline V gene lookup returns CDR1 MDHEN and CDR2 SYDVKM. This CDR3 has 11 residues. Trimming took off 4 bases at V and 5 bases at J, with 5 bases between the two ends.

The chain is built from TRBV6-5 and TRBJ2-7; no definite D call. Trimming removed 0 bases at V and 2 bases at J, with 8 bases between. The CDR3 totals 14 residues. Germline loops: CDR1 MNHEY, CDR2 SVGAGI. The CDR3 spells CASSYSNGPYEQYF. CDR3 sequence (DNA): TGTGCCAGCAGTTACTCAAACGGACCCTACGAGCAGTACTTC.

The chain recombines TRBV25-1 with TRBJ1-2; D is undetermined. The CDR3 spans 14 residues. V was trimmed by 8 bases and J by 8 bases, leaving 21 bases between them. Germline lookup yields CDR1 MGHDK and CDR2 SYGVNS. The CDR3 is CASAPWAPRRGYTF. The CDR3 DNA sequence: TGTGCCAGCGCCCCTTGGGCCCCCCGGAGGGGCTACACCTTC.

The CDR3 DNA is TGTGCCAGCAGCTTAGCTCTAGCGGGAGGCCACAATGAGCAGTTCTTC. Translation gives CASSLALAGGHNEQFF. The chain recombines TRBV11-2 with TRBJ2-1, with 11 bases matching TRBD2. The CDR3 length is 16 residues. Germline V gene sequence: CDR1 SGHAT, CDR2 FQNNGV. Germline trimming cut 1 base from V and 5 bases from J; bases unmatched to any gene: 4.

The genes are TRBV29-1 and TRBJ2-1, with 8 bases matching TRBD2. Germline trimming cut 1 base from V and 7 bases from J; bases unmatched to any gene: 6. This CDR3 spans 14 amino acids. CDR1 and CDR2 from the germline V gene are SQVTM and ANQGSEA. The CDR3 bases are TGCAGCGTTGAAGGGGCGGGAGGCGGAAATGAGCAGTTCTTC. This translates into CSVEGAGGGNEQFF.

The chain combines TRBV15 with TRBJ2-1; unclear D gene. The CDR3 is 12 residues long. CDR1 and CDR2 (germline): LNHNV, YYDKDF (reference sequence). Trimming removed 2 bases from V and 2 bases from J, with 1 base in between. The DNA for the CDR3 is TGTGCCACCAGCAGAACCTACAATGAGCAGTTCTTC. It yields the protein CATSRTYNEQFF.

The CDR3, as DNA: TGTGCCAGCAGCCCAGGGACCTACGAGCAGTACTTC. Amino acid sequence: CASSPGTYEQYF. The chain employs TRBV9 and TRBJ2-7, with D possibly matching TRBD1 (5 bases). Germline lookup yields CDR1 SGDLS and CDR2 YYNGEE. The CDR3 contains 12 residues. Trimming removed 4 bases from V and 2 bases from J, with 7 bases in between.

This chain joins TRBV4-1 and TRBJ1-5, with no clear D. Germline V lookup: CDR1 MGHRA, CDR2 YSYEKL. The ends were cut back, 0 bases at V and 4 bases at J, with 13 bases in the middle. CDR3 length: 16 residues. The CDR3 protein is CASSQDLNGVNQPQHF. CDR3 in DNA: TGCGCCAGCAGCCAAGATCTGAATGGGGTTAATCAGCCCCAGCATTTT.

The rearrangement uses TRBV5-1 and TRBJ1-1; D is undetermined. The CDR3 runs 14 residues. Trimming pared 1 base from V and 4 bases from J, leaving 11 bases between. Germline loops: CDR1 SGHRS, CDR2 YFSETQ. The CDR3, as DNA: TGCGCCAGCAGCTTGCAAAAAGGGATCACTGAAGCTTTCTTT. It yields the protein CASSLQKGITEAFF.

This sequence joins TRBV5-6 and TRBJ2-1; tentatively, D is TRBD1 (6 bases). This CDR3 comprises 15 residues. Germline CDR1 SGHDT, CDR2 YYEEEE. Trimming left V 4 bases short and J 7 bases short, with 18 bases between. CDR3 nucleotide sequence: TGTGCCAGCAGCCCAGGTTTGGGGGCTCGGAATGAGCAGTTCTTC. Amino acids: CASSPGLGARNEQFF.

V is TRBV9 and J is TRBJ2-1; TRBD2 might be the D (5 bases). The CDR3 is 16 amino acids. Trimming took off 0 bases at V and 0 bases at J, with 10 bases between the two ends. Germline lookup yields CDR1 SGDLS and CDR2 YYNGEE. The CDR3 here is CASSVAGSSSYNEQFF. DNA of the CDR3: TGTGCCAGCAGCGTAGCGGGATCGAGCTCCTACAATGAGCAGTTCTTC. The full variable domain, its missing parts supplied by reference TRBV9 and TRBJ2-1, is DSGVTQTPKHLITATGQRVTLRCSPRSGDLSVYWYQQSLDQGLQFLIQYYNGEERAKGNILERFSAQQFPDLHSELNLSSLELGDSALYFCASSVAGSSSYNEQFFGPGTRLTVL.

The chain joins TRBV6-1 to TRBJ2-5; 14 bases agree with TRBD2. V lost 4 bases, J lost 3 bases, and 7 bases stayed unmatched. The CDR3 totals 17 residues. The V gene's germline CDR1 is MNHNS and CDR2 SASEGT. The DNA for the CDR3 is TGTGCCAGCAGTGCGGGACTAGCGGGAGTCTGGGAAGAGACCCAGTACTTC. It specifies CASSAGLAGVWEETQYF.

The chain links TRBV5-4 to TRBJ2-3; D is possibly TRBD1 (6 bases). In germline, CDR1 is SGHNT, CDR2 YYREEE (reference sequence). The CDR3 covers 16 residues. V was clipped by 1 base and J by 1 base, with 13 bases between them. CDR3 sequence (DNA): TGTGCCAGCAGCTTGATCAACAGGGTTGGCACAGATACGCAGTATTTT. Residues: CASSLINRVGTDTQYF.

The V call is TRBV7-8, the J call TRBJ2-1; 7 bases match TRBD2. Trimming removed 5 bases from V and 0 bases from J; junction bases left unmatched: 4. CDR1 is SGHVS and CDR2 is FQNEAQ in the germline V gene. The CDR3 consists of 15 residues. The CDR3: CASSMRESSYNEQFF. CDR3 coding DNA: TGTGCCAGCAGCATGCGGGAGAGCTCCTACAATGAGCAGTTCTTC.

V is TRBV19 and J is TRBJ1-2, with TRBD1 as a possible D gene (5 bases). Between the trimmed V and J ends, which lost 0 bases and 7 bases, there was a span of 21 bases. CDR1 LNHDA and CDR2 SQIVND come from the germline V gene (reference sequence). This CDR3 is built from 17 residues. This CDR3 is CASSIDLWISGAAGYTF. The CDR3 bases are TGTGCCAGTAGTATAGATCTTTGGATTTCCGGGGCGGCTGGCTACACCTTC.

This clone has only one observation. The genes are TRBV6-4 and TRBJ2-1, with 9 bases lining up with TRBD2. The CDR3 consists of 13 residues. Germline V CDR1 and CDR2: MRHNA, SNTAGT. J lost 10 bases, V lost 0 bases, and 1 base had no gene match. CDR3 amino acids: CASSDSLAGEQFF. CDR3 coding DNA: TGTGCCAGCAGTGACTCTCTAGCGGGGGAGCAGTTCTTC.

This clone was detected only once. V gene TRBV9 combines with J gene TRBJ2-1; the D is unclear. The CDR3 has 15 residues. Per the germline V gene, CDR1 is SGDLS and CDR2 is YYNGEE. With 0 bases removed from V and 8 bases from J, the gap between germline ends came to 15 bases. The CDR3 nucleotides read TGTGCCAGCAGCGTAGCGGCTAGTTGGGCCCATGAGCAGTTCTTC. It encodes CASSVAASWAHEQFF.

The rearrangement joins TRBV5-4 to TRBJ1-1; TRBD1 might be the D (5 bases). Germline loops: CDR1 SGHNT, CDR2 YYREEE (reference sequence). The CDR3 extends over 13 amino acids. Trimming took off 0 bases at V and 7 bases at J, with 10 bases between the two ends. The CDR3 nucleotides read TGTGCCAGCAGCTTGGTTAAGACAGATGAAGCTTTCTTT. This codes for CASSLVKTDEAFF.

The rearrangement uses TRBV9 and TRBJ2-2, with D possibly being TRBD1 or TRBD2 (5 bases each). V was pared by 7 bases and J by 2 bases, with 9 bases between. Germline V lookup: CDR1 SGDLS, CDR2 YYNGEE. This CDR3 is 13 amino acids long. The CDR3 nucleotides read TGTGCCAGCGAGGGGATTAACACCGGGGAGCTGTTTTTT. Its translation: CASEGINTGELFF.